This TCR beta chain was identified in a study of neurological immune-mediated disorders. Germline lookup yields CDR1 DFQATT and CDR2 SNEGSKA (reference sequence). CDR3 size: 13 residues. V was cut by 5 bases and J by 0 bases, with 10 bases left in between. Indicated time point: longitudinal time-point 1 (baseline). The unsorted libraries were produced from 2 million PBMCs held at -80 C. Study-level results: HTLV-1-associated myelopathy had the most TCR clonal expansion, whereas multiple sclerosis had the least (lower than in healthy controls).

This clonotype showed up many times. Its specificity is not known. By 5'RACE with 10-nucleotide random UMIs, the cDNA was made. Every sequencing run gave over 170 million TCR-beta sequences, taken from 15-18 subjects. TCRdb reprocessed the 5' RACE reads via MiXCR and lists one record per CDR3 protein. The table shows 55,000 to 75,000 distinct CDR3 sequences, with around 15% occurring only once. The sequenced material came from PBMCs. The clonotype comes from a female donor with HTLV-1-associated myelopathy (HAM/TSP). The chain joins TRBV20-1 to TRBJ1-1, with a tentative D call TRBD1 (5 bases). In DNA, the CDR3 is TGCAGTGCTCTAAGACAGATGAACACTGAAGCTTTCTTT. Protein product: CSALRQMNTEAFF.